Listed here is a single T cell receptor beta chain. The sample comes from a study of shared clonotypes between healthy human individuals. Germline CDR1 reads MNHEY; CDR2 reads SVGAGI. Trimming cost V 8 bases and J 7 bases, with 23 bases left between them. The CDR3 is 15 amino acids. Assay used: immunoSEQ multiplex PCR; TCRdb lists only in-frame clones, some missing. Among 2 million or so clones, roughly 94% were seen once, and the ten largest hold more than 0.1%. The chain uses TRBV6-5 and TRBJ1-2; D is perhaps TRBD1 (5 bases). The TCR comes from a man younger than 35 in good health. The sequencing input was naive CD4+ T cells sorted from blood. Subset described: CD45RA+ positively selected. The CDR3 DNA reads TGTGCCAGCGTCCCCGCGCGGGACGGAATAGGTGGCTACACCTTC. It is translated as CASVPARDGIGGYTF.